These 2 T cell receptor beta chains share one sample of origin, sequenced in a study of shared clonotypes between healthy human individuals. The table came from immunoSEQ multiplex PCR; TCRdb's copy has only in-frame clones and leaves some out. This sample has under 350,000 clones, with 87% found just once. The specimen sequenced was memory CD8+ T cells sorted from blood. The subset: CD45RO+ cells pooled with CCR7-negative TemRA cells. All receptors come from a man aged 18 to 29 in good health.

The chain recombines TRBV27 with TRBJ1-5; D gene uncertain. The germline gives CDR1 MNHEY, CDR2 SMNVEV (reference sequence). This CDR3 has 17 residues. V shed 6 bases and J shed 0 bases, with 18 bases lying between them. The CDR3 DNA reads TGTGCCAGCAGACTACGGTCATCCGGGAATAGCAATCAGCCCCAGCATTTT. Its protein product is CASRLRSSGNSNQPQHF.

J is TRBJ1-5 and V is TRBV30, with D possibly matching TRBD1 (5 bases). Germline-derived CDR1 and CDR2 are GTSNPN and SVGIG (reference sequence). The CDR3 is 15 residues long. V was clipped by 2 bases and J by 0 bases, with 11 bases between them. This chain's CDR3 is CAWSKGTPSNQPQHF. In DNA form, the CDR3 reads TGTGCCTGGAGTAAAGGGACCCCTAGCAATCAGCCCCAGCATTTT.